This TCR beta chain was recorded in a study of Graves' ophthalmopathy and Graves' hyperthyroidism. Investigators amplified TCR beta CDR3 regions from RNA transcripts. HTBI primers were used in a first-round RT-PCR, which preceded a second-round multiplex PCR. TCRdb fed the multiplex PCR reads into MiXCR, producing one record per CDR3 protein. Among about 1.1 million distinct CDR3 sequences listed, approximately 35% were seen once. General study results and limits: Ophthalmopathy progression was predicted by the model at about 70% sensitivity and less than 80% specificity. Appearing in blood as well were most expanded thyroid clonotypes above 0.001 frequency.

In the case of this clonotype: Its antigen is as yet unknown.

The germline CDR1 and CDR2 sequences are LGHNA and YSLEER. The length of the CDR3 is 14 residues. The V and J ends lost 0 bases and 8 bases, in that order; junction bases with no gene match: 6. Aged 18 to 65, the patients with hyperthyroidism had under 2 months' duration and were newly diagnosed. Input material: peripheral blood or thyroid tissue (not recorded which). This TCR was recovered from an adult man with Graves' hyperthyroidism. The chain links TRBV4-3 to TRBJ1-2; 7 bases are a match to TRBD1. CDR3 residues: CASSQDRGGGGYTF. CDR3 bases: TGCGCCAGCAGCCAAGATAGAGGGGGCGGAGGCTACACCTTC.